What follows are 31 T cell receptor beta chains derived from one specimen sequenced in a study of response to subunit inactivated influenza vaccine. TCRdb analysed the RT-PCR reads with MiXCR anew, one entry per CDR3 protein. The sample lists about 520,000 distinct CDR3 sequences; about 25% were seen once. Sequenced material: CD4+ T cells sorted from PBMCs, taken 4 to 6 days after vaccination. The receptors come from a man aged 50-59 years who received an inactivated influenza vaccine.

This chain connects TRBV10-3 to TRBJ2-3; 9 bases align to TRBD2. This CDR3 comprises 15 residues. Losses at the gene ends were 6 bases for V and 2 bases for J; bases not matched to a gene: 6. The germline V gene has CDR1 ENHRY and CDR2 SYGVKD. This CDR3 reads CAISATSGLTDTQYF. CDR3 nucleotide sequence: TGTGCCATCAGCGCGACTAGCGGTCTCACAGATACGCAGTATTTT.

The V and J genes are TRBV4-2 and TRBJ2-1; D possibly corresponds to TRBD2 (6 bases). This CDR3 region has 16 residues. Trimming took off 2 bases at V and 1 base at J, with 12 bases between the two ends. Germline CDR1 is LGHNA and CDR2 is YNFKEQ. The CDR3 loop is CASSQNRDWSYNEQFF. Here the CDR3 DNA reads TGTGCCAGCAGCCAAAACCGGGACTGGTCCTACAATGAGCAGTTCTTC.

CDR3 amino acids: CASSHPAGAFSPLHF. The CDR3 nucleotides read TGTGCCAGCAGCCATCCAGCGGGGGCCTTCTCACCCCTCCACTTT. The gene calls are TRBV3-1 and TRBJ1-6; D possibly corresponds to TRBD1 (6 bases). The CDR3 covers 15 residues. Germline V gene data show CDR1 as LGHDT and CDR2 as YNNKEL (reference sequence). Trimming left V 3 bases short and J 10 bases short, with 16 bases between.

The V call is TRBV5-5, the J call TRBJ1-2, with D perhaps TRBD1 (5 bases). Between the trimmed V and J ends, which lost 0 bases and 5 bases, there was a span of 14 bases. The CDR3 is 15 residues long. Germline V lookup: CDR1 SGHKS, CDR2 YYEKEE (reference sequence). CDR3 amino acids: CASSLGGTSFYGYTF. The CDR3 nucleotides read TGTGCCAGCAGCTTGGGCGGGACGTCTTTTTATGGCTACACCTTC.

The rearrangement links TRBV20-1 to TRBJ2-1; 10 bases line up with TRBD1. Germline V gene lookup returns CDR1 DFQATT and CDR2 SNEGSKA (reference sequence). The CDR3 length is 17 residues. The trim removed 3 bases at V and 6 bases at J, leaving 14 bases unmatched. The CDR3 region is CSASHKDRGRYGNEQFF. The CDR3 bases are TGCAGTGCTAGTCACAAAGACAGGGGGCGGTATGGCAATGAGCAGTTCTTC.

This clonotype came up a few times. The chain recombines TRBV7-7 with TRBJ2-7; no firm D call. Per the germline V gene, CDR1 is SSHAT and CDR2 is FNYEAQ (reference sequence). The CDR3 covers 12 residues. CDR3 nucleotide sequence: TGTGCTACCTCTATGGGGTGGGACGAGCAGTACTTC. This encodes CATSMGWDEQYF. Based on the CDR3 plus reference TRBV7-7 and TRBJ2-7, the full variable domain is GAGVSQSPRYKVTKRGQDVTLRCDPISSHATLYWYQQALGQGPEFLTYFNYEAQPDKSGLPSDRFSAERPEGSISTLTIQRTEQRDSAMYRCATSMGWDEQYFGPGTRLTVT.

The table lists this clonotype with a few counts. CDR3 nucleotide sequence: TGCAGTGCTTTAGGGGGCGGGATAAAGACCGGGGAGCTGTTTTTT. Translation: CSALGGGIKTGELFF. The V gene is TRBV20-1, the J gene TRBJ2-2; D perhaps matches TRBD1 (7 bases). This CDR3 has 15 amino acids. Germline V CDR1 and CDR2: DFQATT, SNEGSKA (reference sequence). With 5 bases removed from V and 5 bases from J, the gap between germline ends came to 18 bases.

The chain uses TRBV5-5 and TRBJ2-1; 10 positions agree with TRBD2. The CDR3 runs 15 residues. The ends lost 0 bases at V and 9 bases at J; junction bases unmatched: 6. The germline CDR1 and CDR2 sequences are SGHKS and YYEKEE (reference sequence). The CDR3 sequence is CASSLEPSGSGEQFF. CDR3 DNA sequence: TGTGCCAGCAGCTTGGAACCTAGCGGGAGTGGTGAGCAGTTCTTC.

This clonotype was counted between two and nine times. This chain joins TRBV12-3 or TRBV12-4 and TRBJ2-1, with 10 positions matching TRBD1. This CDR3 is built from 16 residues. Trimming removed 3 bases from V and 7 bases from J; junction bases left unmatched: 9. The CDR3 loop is CASSFPGTGVTNEQFF. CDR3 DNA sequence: TGTGCCAGCAGTTTCCCCGGGACAGGGGTTACGAATGAGCAGTTCTTC.

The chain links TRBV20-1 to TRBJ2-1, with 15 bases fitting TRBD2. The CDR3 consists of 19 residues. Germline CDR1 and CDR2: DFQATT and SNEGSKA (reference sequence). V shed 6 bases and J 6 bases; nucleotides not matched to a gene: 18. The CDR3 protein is CSAGGGLAGGPLRFNEQFF. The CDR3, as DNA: TGCAGTGCAGGGGGGGGACTAGCGGGAGGACCCTTGAGATTCAATGAGCAGTTCTTC.

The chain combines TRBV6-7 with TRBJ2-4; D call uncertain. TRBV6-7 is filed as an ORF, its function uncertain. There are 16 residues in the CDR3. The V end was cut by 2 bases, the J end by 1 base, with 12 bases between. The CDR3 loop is CASSYGILTAKNIQYF. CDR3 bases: TGTGCCAGCAGTTACGGAATACTAACGGCCAAAAACATTCAGTACTTC.

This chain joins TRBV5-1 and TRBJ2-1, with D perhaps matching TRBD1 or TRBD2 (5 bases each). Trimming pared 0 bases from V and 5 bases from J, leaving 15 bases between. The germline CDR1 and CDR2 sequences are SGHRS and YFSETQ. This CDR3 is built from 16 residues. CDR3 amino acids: CASSLEGTAGHNEQFF. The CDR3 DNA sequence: TGCGCCAGCAGCTTGGAAGGGACGGCGGGCCACAATGAGCAGTTCTTC.

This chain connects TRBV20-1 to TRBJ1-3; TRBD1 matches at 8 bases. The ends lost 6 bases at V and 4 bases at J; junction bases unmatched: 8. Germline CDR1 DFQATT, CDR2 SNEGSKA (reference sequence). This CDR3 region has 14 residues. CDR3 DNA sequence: TGCAGTGCCCAAAGGACAGGGTTCGGAAACACCATATATTTT. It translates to CSAQRTGFGNTIYF.

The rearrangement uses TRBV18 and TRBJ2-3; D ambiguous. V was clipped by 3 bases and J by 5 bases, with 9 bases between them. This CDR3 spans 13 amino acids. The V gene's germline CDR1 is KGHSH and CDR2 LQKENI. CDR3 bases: TGTGCCAGCTCACCTTCCGGAGTAGATACGCAGTATTTT. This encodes CASSPSGVDTQYF.

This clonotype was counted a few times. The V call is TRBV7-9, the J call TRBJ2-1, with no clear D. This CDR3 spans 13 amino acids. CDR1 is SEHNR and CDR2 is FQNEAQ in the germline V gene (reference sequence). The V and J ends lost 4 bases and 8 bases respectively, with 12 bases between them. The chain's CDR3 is CASSSLVLDEQFF. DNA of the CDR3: TGTGCCAGCAGCTCTCTAGTACTGGATGAGCAGTTCTTC.

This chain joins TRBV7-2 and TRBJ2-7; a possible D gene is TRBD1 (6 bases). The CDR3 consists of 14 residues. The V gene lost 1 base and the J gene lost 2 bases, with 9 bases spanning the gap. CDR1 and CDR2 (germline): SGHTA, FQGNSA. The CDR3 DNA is TGTGCCAGCAGCTTAGACAGGGATACCTACGAGCAGTACTTC. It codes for CASSLDRDTYEQYF.

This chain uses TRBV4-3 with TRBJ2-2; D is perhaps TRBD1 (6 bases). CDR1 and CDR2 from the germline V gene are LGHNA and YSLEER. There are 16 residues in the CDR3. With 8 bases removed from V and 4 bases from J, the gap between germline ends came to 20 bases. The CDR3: CASPPGPDRCTGELFF. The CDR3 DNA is TGCGCCAGCCCTCCGGGGCCAGACAGGTGCACCGGGGAGCTGTTTTTT.

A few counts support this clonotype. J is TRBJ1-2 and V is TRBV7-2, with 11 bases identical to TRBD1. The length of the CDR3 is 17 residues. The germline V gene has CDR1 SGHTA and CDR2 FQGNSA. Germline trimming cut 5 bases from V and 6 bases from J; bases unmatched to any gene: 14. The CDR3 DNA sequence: TGTGCCAGCAGCCCTGGACAGGGGGCCCCGAGCTCCCATGGCTACACCTTC. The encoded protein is CASSPGQGAPSSHGYTF.

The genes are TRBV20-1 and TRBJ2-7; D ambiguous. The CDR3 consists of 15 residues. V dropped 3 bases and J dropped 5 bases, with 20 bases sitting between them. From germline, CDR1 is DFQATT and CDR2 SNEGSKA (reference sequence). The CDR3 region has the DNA TGCAGTGCTAGGCGAAGTGGCGGTTCGCCGGACGAGCAGTACTTC. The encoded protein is CSARRSGGSPDEQYF.

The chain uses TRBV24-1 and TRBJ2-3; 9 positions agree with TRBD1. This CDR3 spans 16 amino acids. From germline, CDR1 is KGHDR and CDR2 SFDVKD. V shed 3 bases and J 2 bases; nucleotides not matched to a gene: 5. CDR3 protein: CATSDTGQGNTDTQYF. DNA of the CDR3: TGTGCCACCAGTGATACAGGACAGGGGAACACAGATACGCAGTATTTT.

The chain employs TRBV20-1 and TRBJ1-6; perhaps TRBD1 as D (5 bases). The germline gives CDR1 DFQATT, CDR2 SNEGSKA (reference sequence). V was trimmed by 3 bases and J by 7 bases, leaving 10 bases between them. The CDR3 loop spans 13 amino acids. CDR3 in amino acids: CSASRAGNSPLHF. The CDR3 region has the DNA TGCAGTGCTAGCAGGGCTGGCAATTCACCCCTCCACTTT.

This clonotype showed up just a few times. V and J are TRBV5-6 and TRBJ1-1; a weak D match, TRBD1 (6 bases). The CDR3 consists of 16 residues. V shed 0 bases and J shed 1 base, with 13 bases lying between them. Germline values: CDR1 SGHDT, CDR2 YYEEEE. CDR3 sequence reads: CASSLVWQGKNTEAFF. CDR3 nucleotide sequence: TGTGCCAGCAGCTTGGTATGGCAGGGGAAGAACACTGAAGCTTTCTTT.

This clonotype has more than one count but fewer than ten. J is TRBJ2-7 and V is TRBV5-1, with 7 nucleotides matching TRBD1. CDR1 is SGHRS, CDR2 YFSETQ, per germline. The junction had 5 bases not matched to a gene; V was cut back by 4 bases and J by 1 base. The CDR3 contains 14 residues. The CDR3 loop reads CASSIQGLSYEQYF. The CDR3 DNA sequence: TGCGCCAGCAGCATACAGGGGTTATCCTACGAGCAGTACTTC.

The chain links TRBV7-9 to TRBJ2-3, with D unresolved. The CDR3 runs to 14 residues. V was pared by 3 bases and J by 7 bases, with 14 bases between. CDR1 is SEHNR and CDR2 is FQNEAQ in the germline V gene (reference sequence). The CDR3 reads CASSLREAWHTQYF. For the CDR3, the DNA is TGTGCCAGCAGCTTGAGAGAGGCTTGGCATACGCAGTATTTT. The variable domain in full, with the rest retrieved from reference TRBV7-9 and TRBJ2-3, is DTGVSQNPRHKITKRGQNVTFRCDPISEHNRLYWYRQTLGQGPEFLTYFQNEAQLEKSRLLSDRFSAERPKGSFSTLEIQRTEQGDSAMYLCASSLREAWHTQYFGPGTRLTVL.

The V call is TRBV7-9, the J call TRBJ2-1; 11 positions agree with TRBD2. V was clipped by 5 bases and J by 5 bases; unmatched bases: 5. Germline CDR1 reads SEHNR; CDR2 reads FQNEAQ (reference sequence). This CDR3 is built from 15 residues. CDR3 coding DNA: TGTGCCAGCAGCCCCCAACTAGCGGGGGACAATGAGCAGTTCTTC. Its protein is CASSPQLAGDNEQFF.

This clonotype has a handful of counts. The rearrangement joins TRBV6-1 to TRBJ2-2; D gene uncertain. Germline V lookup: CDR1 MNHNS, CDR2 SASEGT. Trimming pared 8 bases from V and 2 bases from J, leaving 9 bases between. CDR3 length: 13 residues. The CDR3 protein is CASLSSNTGELFF. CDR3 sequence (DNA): TGTGCCAGCTTGAGCTCTAACACCGGGGAGCTGTTTTTT.

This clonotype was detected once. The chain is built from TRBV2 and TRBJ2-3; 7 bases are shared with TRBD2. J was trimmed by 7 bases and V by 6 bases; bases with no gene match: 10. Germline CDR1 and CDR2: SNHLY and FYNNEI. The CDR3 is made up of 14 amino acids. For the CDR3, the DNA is TGTGCCAGCAGGGCCCGCGGGGGACCAAATACGCAGTATTTT. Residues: CASRARGGPNTQYF. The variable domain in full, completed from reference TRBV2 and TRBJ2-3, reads EPEVTQTPSHQVTQMGQEVILRCVPISNHLYFYWYRQILGQKVEFLVSFYNNEISEKSEIFDDQFSVERPDGSNFTLKIRSTKLEDSAMYFCASRARGGPNTQYFGPGTRLTVL.

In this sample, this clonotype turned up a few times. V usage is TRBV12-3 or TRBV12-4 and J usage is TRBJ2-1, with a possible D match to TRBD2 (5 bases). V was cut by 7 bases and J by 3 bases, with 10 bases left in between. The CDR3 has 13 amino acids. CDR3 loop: CASTPRVYNEQFF. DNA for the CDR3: TGTGCCAGCACTCCGAGGGTCTACAATGAGCAGTTCTTC.

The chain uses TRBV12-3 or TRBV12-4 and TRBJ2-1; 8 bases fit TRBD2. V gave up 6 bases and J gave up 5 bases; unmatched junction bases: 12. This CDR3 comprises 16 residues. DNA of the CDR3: TGTGCCAGCAGCCCCTGGCGGGGGGTAGCTGACAATGAGCAGTTCTTC. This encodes CASSPWRGVADNEQFF.

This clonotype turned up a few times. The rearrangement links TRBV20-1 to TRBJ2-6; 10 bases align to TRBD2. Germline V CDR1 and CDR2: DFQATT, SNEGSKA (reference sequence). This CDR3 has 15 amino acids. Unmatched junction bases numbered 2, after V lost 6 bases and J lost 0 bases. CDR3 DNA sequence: TGCAGTGCAACTAGCGGGGCCTCTGGGGCCAACGTCCTGACTTTC. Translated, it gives CSATSGASGANVLTF.

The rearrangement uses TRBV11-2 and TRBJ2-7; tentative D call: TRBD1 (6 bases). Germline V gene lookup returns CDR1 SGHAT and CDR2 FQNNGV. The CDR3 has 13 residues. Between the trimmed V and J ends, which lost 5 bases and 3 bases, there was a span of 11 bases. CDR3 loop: CASSQIQGYEQYF. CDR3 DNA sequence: TGTGCCAGCAGCCAAATACAGGGCTACGAGCAGTACTTC.